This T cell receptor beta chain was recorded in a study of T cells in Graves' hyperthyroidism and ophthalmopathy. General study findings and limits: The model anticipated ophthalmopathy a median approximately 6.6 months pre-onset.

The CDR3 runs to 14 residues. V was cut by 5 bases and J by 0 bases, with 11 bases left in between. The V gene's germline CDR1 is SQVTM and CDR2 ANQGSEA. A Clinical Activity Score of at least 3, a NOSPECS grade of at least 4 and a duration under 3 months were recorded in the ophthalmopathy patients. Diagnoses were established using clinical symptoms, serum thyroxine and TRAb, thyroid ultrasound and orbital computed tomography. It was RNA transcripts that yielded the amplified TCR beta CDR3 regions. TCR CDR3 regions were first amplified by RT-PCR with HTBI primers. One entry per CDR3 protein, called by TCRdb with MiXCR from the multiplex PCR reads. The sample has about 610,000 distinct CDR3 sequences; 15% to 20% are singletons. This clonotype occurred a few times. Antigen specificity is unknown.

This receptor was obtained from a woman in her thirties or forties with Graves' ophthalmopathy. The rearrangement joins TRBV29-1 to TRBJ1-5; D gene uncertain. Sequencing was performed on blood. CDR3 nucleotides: TGCAGCGTTACCGACGGCTATAGCAATCAGCCCCAGCATTTT. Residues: CSVTDGYSNQPQHF.